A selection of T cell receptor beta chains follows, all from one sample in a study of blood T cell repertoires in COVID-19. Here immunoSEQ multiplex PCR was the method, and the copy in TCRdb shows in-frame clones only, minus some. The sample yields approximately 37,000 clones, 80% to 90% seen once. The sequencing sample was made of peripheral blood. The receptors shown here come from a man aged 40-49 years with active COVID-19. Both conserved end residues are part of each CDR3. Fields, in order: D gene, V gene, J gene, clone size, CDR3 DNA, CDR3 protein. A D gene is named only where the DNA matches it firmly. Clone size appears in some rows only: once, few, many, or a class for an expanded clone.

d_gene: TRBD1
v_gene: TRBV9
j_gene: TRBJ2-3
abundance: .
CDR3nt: TGTGCCAGCAGCGAGGGGGCCACAGATACGCAGTATTTT
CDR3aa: CASSEGATDTQYF

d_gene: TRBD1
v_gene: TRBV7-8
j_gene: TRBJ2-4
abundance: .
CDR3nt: TGTGCCAGCAGCACAAGGGGACAGGGGGTGAAAGCCAAAAACATTCAGTACTTC
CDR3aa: CASSTRGQGVKAKNIQYF

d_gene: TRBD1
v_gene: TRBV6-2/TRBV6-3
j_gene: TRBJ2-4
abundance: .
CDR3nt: TGTGCCAGCAGTCCCTGGACAGGGGATAAAGCCAAAAACATTCAGTACTTC
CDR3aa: CASSPWTGDKAKNIQYF

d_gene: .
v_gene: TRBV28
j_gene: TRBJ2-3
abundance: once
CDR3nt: TGTGCCAGTAACAGGGAACCAGATACGCAGTATTTT
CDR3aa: CASNREPDTQYF

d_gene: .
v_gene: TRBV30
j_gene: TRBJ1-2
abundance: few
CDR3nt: TGTGCCTGGAGTGTAGAACCCCTATTTGGCTACACCTTC
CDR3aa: CAWSVEPLFGYTF

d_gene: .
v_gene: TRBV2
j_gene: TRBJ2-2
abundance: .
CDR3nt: TGTGCCAGCATGGAGATCCCCATATTCACCGGGGAGCTGTTTTTT
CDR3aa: CASMEIPIFTGELFF

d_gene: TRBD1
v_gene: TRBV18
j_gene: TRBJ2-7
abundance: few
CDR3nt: TGTGCCAGCTCACCAGCCCGGACAGGGGGTTCCTACGAGCAGTACTTC
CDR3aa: CASSPARTGGSYEQYF

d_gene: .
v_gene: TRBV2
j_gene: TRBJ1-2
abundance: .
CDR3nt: TGTGCCAGCAGTGAAGTCAGGAGGGCGGGTGGCTACACCTTC
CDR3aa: CASSEVRRAGGYTF

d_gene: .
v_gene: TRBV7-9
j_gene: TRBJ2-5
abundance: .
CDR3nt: TGTGCCAGCAGCTCGAGGGGGGGCGAGACCCAGTACTTC
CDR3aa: CASSSRGGETQYF

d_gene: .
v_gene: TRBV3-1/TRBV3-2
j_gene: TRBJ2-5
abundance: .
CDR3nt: TGTGCCAGCAGCCAACAGGGGTGGGAGACCCAGTACTTC
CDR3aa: CASSQQGWETQYF

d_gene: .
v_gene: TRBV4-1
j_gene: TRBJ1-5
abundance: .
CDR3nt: TGCGCCAGCAGCCAGTACAGGGTGGGCCAGCCCCAGCATTTT
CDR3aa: CASSQYRVGQPQHF

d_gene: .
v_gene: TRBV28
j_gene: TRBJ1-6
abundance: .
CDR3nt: TGTGCCAGCAGGGGCGGGTATAATTCACCCCTCCACTTT
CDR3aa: CASRGGYNSPLHF

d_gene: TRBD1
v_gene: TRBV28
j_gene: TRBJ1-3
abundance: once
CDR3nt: TGTGCCAGCAGTTTCGTCTATCTGGGACAGGGAAGAGGAAACACCATATATTTT
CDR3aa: CASSFVYLGQGRGNTIYF

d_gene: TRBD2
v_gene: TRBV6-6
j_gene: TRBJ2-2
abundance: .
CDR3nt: TGTGCCAGCAGGGGGACTAGCGGGAGAGCCGGGGAGCTGTTTTTT
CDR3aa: CASRGTSGRAGELFF

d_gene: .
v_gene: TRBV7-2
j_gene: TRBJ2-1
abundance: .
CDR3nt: TGTGCCAGCAGCTCCCACCAGGGCGGTATGAGCAATGAGCAGTTCTTC
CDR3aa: CASSSHQGGMSNEQFF

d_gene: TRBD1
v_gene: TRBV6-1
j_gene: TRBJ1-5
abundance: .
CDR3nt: TGTGCCAGCAGTGAGCAGGGGGTGAGCAATCAGCCCCAGCATTTT
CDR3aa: CASSEQGVSNQPQHF

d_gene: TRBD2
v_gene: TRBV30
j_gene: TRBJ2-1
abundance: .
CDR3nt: TGTGCCTGGAGCCGGACTAGCGAGAATGAGCAGTTCTTC
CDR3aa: CAWSRTSENEQFF

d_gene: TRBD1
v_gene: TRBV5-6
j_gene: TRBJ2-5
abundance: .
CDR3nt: TGTGCCAGCAGCGGCCGGGACAGGGAAGAGACCCAGTACTTC
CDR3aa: CASSGRDREETQYF

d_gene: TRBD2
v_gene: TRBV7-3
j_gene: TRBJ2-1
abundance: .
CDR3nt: TGTGCCAGCAGCTTAATTTGGACGGGACCGGGACTAGAGGTCGCTGAGCAGTTCTTC
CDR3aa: CASSLIWTGPGLEVAEQFF

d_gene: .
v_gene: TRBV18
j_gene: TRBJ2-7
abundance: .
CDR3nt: TGTGCCAGCTCACGATTAGAGGGATCCTACGAGCAGTACTTC
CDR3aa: CASSRLEGSYEQYF

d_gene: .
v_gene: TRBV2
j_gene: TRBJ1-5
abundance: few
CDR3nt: TGTGCCAGCAGTTATGGCGGGGGTTTCAATCAGCCCCAGCATTTT
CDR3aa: CASSYGGGFNQPQHF

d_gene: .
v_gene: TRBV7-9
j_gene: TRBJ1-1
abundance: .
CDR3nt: TGTGCCAGCAGCTTAAGCGGCCCGAACACTGAAGCTTTCTTT
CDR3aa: CASSLSGPNTEAFF

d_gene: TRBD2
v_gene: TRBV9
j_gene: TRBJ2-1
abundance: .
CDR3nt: TGTGCCAGCAGCGGGACGTCGGAGCGGGGGGGCTCCTACAATGAGCAGTTCTTC
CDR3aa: CASSGTSERGGSYNEQFF

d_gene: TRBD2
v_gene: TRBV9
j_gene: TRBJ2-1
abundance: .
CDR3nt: TGTGCCAGCAGCGTAGGGCCTGCGGGAGGGCCTGAGGGCATCGTCGATGAGCAGTTCTTC
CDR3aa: CASSVGPAGGPEGIVDEQFF

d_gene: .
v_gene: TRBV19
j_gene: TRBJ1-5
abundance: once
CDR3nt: TGTGCCAGTAGTCCGCCCTCGCGGCCCCAGCATTTT
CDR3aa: CASSPPSRPQHF

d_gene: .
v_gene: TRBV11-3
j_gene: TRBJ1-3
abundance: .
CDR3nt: TGTGCCAGCAGCTTAGTATTGGAGGGTCTCGCTGGAAACACCATATATTTT
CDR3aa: CASSLVLEGLAGNTIYF

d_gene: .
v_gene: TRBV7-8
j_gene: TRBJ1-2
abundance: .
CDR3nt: TGTGCCAGCAGCTTGGAGGAGAGGGAGATCTATGGCTACACCTTC
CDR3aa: CASSLEEREIYGYTF

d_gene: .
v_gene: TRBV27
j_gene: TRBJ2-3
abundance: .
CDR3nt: TGTGCCAGCCGCCCCCGGGACATAGGTCTAGATACGCAGTATTTT
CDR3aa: CASRPRDIGLDTQYF

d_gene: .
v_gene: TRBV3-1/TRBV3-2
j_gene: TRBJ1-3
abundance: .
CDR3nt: TGTGCCAGCAGGGCGCGGGCGGGGGGCTCTGGAAACACCATATATTTT
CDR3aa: CASRARAGGSGNTIYF

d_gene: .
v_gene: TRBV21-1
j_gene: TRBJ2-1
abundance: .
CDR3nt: TGTGCCAGCAGCAAGGACGGGACAGACCTAATTCTTAGCGGGGCCTTCTCCTACAATGAGCAGTTCTTC
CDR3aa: CASSKDGTDLILSGAFSYNEQFF

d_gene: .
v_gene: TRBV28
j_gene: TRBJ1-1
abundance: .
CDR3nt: TGTGCCAGCAGTTTCGGGGACTCCCCGACCCCTGAAGCTTTCTTT
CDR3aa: CASSFGDSPTPEAFF

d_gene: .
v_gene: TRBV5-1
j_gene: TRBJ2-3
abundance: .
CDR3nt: TGCGCCTGCCGCCTTGGCCCCCCGCCGACGATAGCGGATACGCAGTATTTT
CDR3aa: CACRLGPPPTIADTQYF

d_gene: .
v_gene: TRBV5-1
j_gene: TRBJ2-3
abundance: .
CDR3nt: TGCGCCAGCAGCTTGGAGGAGGGCCCCACAGATACGCAGTATTTT
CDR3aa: CASSLEEGPTDTQYF

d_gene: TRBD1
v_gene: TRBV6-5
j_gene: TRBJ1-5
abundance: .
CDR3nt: TGTGCCAGCAGCTGGACAGGCCCCGATCAGCCCCAGCATTTT
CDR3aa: CASSWTGPDQPQHF

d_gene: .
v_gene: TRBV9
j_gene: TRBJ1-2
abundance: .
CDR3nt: TGTGCCAGCAGCGAAACAGGGAGCGAGGGCTACACCTTC
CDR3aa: CASSETGSEGYTF